This T cell receptor beta chain emerged from a study of blood T cell repertoires in COVID-19. Across the study: Sample material is recorded as cDNA or gDNA derived from T cells, B-cell-depleted T cells, or PBMCs.

In germline, CDR1 is ENHRY, CDR2 SYGVKD. The germline V and J ends were trimmed by 5 bases and 1 base, with 8 bases remaining between them. The CDR3 spans 13 residues. Assay used: immunoSEQ multiplex PCR; TCRdb lists only in-frame clones, some missing. In the table there are approximately 58,000 clones, 80% to 90% of which are singletons. The receptor was derived from a man in his 60s with COVID-19, enrolled during active disease. The chain couples TRBV10-3 to TRBJ1-1; TRBD1 might be the D (6 bases). Material: peripheral blood. CDR3 amino acids: CAISRTENTEAFF. Written as DNA, the CDR3 is TGTGCCATCAGTAGGACAGAGAACACTGAAGCTTTCTTT.